A single sample gave rise to the 6 T cell receptor beta chains below, sequenced in a study of persistence of HIV-infected CD4 T cells. Sequencing used immunoSEQ version 4 in survey mode. Clones were read by immunoSEQ multiplex PCR, and TCRdb kept only the in-frame ones, dropping some. The table includes tens of thousands of clones, around 80% detected once. The stimulus was lysate of CMV-infected fibroblasts, roughly 10 ug/mL. Sorted nonresponding memory CD4+ T cells were CD40L-negative, CD69-negative, CD45RO-high. Their antigens remain unidentified. Sample: CD4+ T cells sorted from PBMCs after roughly 19-hour stimulation, taken from a patient who received antiretroviral therapy. The source is an adult woman with HIV who was CMV-seropositive.

Only one count was recorded for this clone. The chain employs TRBV3-1 (or the pseudogene TRBV3-2) and TRBJ2-3, with D perhaps being TRBD1 or TRBD2 (5 bases each). With 1 base removed from V and 0 bases from J, the gap between germline ends came to 14 bases. The CDR3 extends over 17 amino acids. Germline values: CDR1 LGHDT, CDR2 YNNKEL (reference sequence). The CDR3 DNA reads TGTGCCAGCAGCCAAGTTGAGGGGCCGCCTAGCACAGATACGCAGTATTTT. Its protein product is CASSQVEGPPSTDTQYF.

V usage is TRBV18 and J usage is TRBJ2-5; D unresolved. The V end was cut by 3 bases, the J end by 3 bases, with 5 bases between. The germline gives CDR1 KGHSH, CDR2 LQKENI. The CDR3 runs to 12 residues. The CDR3: CASSPLKETQYF. The CDR3 DNA is TGTGCCAGCTCACCCCTGAAAGAGACCCAGTACTTC. Supplemented by reference TRBV18 and TRBJ2-5, the full variable domain reads NAGVMQNPRHLVRRRGQEARLRCSPMKGHSHVYWYRQLPEEGLKFMVYLQKENIIDESGMPKERFSAEFPKEGPSILRIQQVVRGDSAAYFCASSPLKETQYFGPGTRLLVL.

The chain links TRBV10-1 to TRBJ2-7; tentatively, D is TRBD1 (5 bases). V lost 0 bases and J lost 7, with 10 bases in between. CDR1 is WNHNN and CDR2 is SYGVQD in the germline V gene (reference sequence). This CDR3 has 13 residues. Written as DNA, the CDR3 is TGCGCCAGCAGTGAGTCAGGGGCCAAGGAGCAGTACTTC. Translated, it gives CASSESGAKEQYF.

The rearrangement links TRBV5-1 to TRBJ1-2, with D unclear. Germline CDR1 and CDR2: SGHRS and YFSETQ. V was trimmed by 0 bases and J by 6 bases, leaving 9 bases between them. There are 13 residues in the CDR3. CDR3 in DNA: TGCGCCAGCAGCTTGGCCCCTCGAAATGGCTACACCTTC. Translation: CASSLAPRNGYTF. Drawing the rest from reference TRBV5-1 and TRBJ1-2, the complete variable domain is KAGVTQTPRYLIKTRGQQVTLSCSPISGHRSVSWYQQTPGQGLQFLFEYFSETQRNKGNFPGRFSGRQFSNSRSEMNVSTLELGDSALYLCASSLAPRNGYTFGSGTRLTVV.

The rearrangement joins TRBV5-1 to TRBJ1-4, with D possibly matching TRBD1 (5 bases). Trimming pared 2 bases from V and 5 bases from J, leaving 10 bases between. The CDR3 length is 14 residues. Germline V gene lookup returns CDR1 SGHRS and CDR2 YFSETQ. The CDR3 loop is CASSFGGTNEKLFF. CDR3 sequence (DNA): TGCGCCAGCAGCTTTGGGGGGACGAATGAAAAACTGTTTTTT.

V usage is TRBV10-3 and J usage is TRBJ1-2; D is ambiguous. This CDR3 has 12 residues. Trimming left V 3 bases short and J 7 bases short, with 9 bases between. Germline CDR1 and CDR2: ENHRY and SYGVKD. The CDR3 region is CAISESVSGYTF. The CDR3, as DNA: TGTGCCATCAGTGAATCTGTAAGTGGCTACACCTTC.